Included here is one T cell receptor (beta chain) sequence, with context. The data were obtained in a study of T cells after posttransplantation cyclophosphamide. Sequencing was performed with immunoSEQ multiplex PCR; in TCRdb, only in-frame clones are kept and a portion is missing. The top ten hold 2.9% of the sample, which has about 47,000 clones, roughly 94% seen once. Peripheral blood was collected from the related graft donor on the marrow donation day. The CDR3 contains 17 residues. Per germline, CDR1 SGDLS and CDR2 YYNGEE. V lost 0 bases and J lost 2, with 18 bases in between. Sequencing used PBMCs. This chain uses TRBV9 with TRBJ2-7; perhaps TRBD1 as D (5 bases). This receptor was identified in a woman aged 30 to 39 in good health and a related stem cell transplant donor. CDR3 region: CASSVGVSWGNAYEQYF. CDR3 coding DNA: TGTGCCAGCAGCGTAGGAGTGTCCTGGGGCAACGCCTACGAGCAGTACTTC.